The rows below give T cell receptor beta chains drawn from one sample of a study of TIL therapy for anti-PD-1-resistant metastatic lung cancer. Method: immunoSEQ multiplex PCR; TCRdb's copy keeps in-frame clones and lacks some. The sample carries tens of thousands of clones, roughly 84% recorded once. Sequencing used blood, obtained at baseline. The receptors derive from a person between 25 and 80 years old with non-small cell lung cancer. CDR3s include the opening cysteine and the closing phenylalanine or tryptophan. D genes are given only for firm matches. Not all rows give a size; the values are once, few, many and, for expanded clones, a class.

TRBD2	TRBV5-1	TRBJ2-3	-	CARSWQRGGADTQYF	TGCGCCCGCAGCTGGCAGCGGGGGGGGGCAGATACGCAGTATTTT
-	TRBV6-1	TRBJ1-5	-	CASSENPGYQPQHF	TGTGCCAGCAGTGAAAATCCAGGCTATCAGCCCCAGCATTTT
-	TRBV2	TRBJ2-1	-	CASILVAGVDNEQFF	-
TRBD1	TRBV27	TRBJ1-5	-	CASSPDREDQPQHF	TGTGCCAGCAGTCCGGACAGGGAAGATCAGCCCCAGCATTTT
-	TRBV7-8	TRBJ1-1	-	CASSLPGHKNTEAFF	TGTGCCAGCAGCCTCCCGGGACACAAGAACACTGAAGCTTTCTTT
-	TRBV28	TRBJ1-2	-	CASSLPTGDHGYTF	TGTGCCAGCAGTCTACCCACAGGTGATCACGGCTACACCTTC
TRBD2	TRBV30	TRBJ2-7	-	CAWTPGGDEQYF	TGTGCCTGGACCCCCGGGGGGGACGAGCAGTACTTC
TRBD1	TRBV7-3	TRBJ2-3	-	CASSPGTGGLDTQYF	TGTGCCAGCAGCCCCGGGACAGGGGGTTTAGATACGCAGTATTTT
TRBD2	TRBV19	TRBJ2-5	once	CASSLTGTSSQETQYF	TGTGCCAGTAGTTTGACCGGGACTAGCAGCCAAGAGACCCAGTACTTC
-	TRBV25-1	TRBJ2-2	-	CASSEPRDRNTGELFF	TGTGCCAGCAGTGAACCCCGAGACAGAAACACCGGGGAGCTGTTTTTT
TRBD2	TRBV9	TRBJ2-5	once	CASGTSGQTQYF	TGTGCCAGCGGGACTAGCGGGCAGACCCAGTACTTC
-	TRBV30	TRBJ2-7	-	CAWTGTSYEQYF	TGTGCCTGGACAGGGACATCCTACGAGCAGTACTTC
-	TRBV15	TRBJ2-1	-	CATSRAAGEQFF	TGTGCCACCAGCAGGGCCGCAGGAGAGCAGTTCTTC
TRBD1	TRBV30	TRBJ2-7	-	CAWSTGGGLYEQYF	TGTGCCTGGAGTACAGGGGGCGGATTGTACGAGCAGTACTTC
-	TRBV6-6	TRBJ1-6	once	CASSYSGTISDF	TGTGCCAGCAGTTACTCCGGGACAATTAGTGACTTT
-	TRBV5-1	TRBJ2-7	-	CASSLREEGPPYEQYF	TGCGCCAGCAGCTTGAGGGAGGAGGGCCCTCCCTACGAGCAGTACTTC
-	TRBV10-3	TRBJ1-3	-	CAISESWLRELSGNTIYF	TGTGCCATCAGTGAGTCGTGGCTTCGAGAGCTCTCTGGAAACACCATATATTTT
-	TRBV5-1	TRBJ2-2	-	CASSQNAGMNTGELFF	TGCGCCAGCAGTCAAAACGCGGGAATGAACACCGGGGAGCTGTTTTTT
TRBD1	TRBV28	TRBJ1-2	-	CASSPHRGNGYGYTF	TGTGCCAGCAGTCCACACAGGGGAAATGGCTATGGCTACACCTTC
TRBD2	TRBV5-4	TRBJ2-7	-	CASSSRLAGGSSYEQYF	TGTGCCAGCAGCTCTAGACTAGCGGGAGGAAGCTCCTACGAGCAGTACTTC
-	TRBV6-1	TRBJ1-6	few	CASSARTGREYRSYNSPLHF	TGTGCCAGCAGTGCGCGGACCGGGAGAGAATACCGCTCCTATAATTCACCCCTCCACTTT
-	TRBV11-2	TRBJ2-1	-	CASSLEALLSNEQFF	TGTGCCAGCAGCTTAGAGGCTCTCCTGAGCAATGAGCAGTTCTTC
-	TRBV24-1	TRBJ2-2	-	CATSDHYSTGELFF	TGTGCCACCAGTGACCACTACTCGACCGGGGAGCTGTTTTTT
TRBD2	TRBV2	TRBJ2-1	-	CASSVQREGWEQFF	TGTGCCAGCAGTGTTCAGCGGGAGGGCTGGGAGCAGTTCTTC
-	TRBV18	TRBJ2-5	-	CASSPGSETQYF	TGTGCCAGCTCACCGGGATCAGAGACCCAGTACTTC
TRBD1	TRBV15	TRBJ2-6	-	CATSRRQGPRSGANVLTF	TGTGCCACCAGCAGAAGACAGGGGCCGCGCTCTGGGGCCAACGTCCTGACTTTC
TRBD1	TRBV5-6	TRBJ1-5	-	CASSSTGGGSNQPQHF	TGTGCCAGCAGCTCTACAGGGGGCGGGAGCAATCAGCCCCAGCATTTT
TRBD1	TRBV6-5	TRBJ1-1	-	CASSGTANTEAFF	TGTGCCAGCAGCGGGACAGCCAACACTGAAGCTTTCTTT
-	TRBV6-5	TRBJ1-1	-	CASSPQWGTEAFF	TGTGCCAGCAGCCCACAGTGGGGCACTGAAGCTTTCTTT
-	TRBV2	TRBJ1-2	-	CASSIGTTSNYGYTF	TGTGCCAGCAGTATAGGGACAACCTCTAACTATGGCTACACCTTC
-	TRBV10-3	TRBJ2-7	few	CAISDGPAKNGYEQYF	TGTGCCATCAGTGACGGACCCGCGAAAAACGGCTACGAGCAGTACTTC
-	TRBV5-1	TRBJ2-5	-	CASYATSGAETQYF	TGCGCCAGTTACGCCACCAGTGGGGCGGAGACCCAGTACTTC
-	TRBV11-2	TRBJ2-1	-	CASSPSVGSYNEQFF	TGTGCCAGCAGCCCCTCGGTAGGCTCCTACAATGAGCAGTTCTTC
-	TRBV18	TRBJ2-2	-	CASSQGQGDTGELFF	TGTGCCAGCTCCCAGGGGCAGGGCGACACCGGGGAGCTGTTTTTT
TRBD1	TRBV27	TRBJ1-2	-	CASSAKTGDGYTF	TGTGCCAGCAGTGCAAAGACAGGGGATGGCTACACCTTC
-	TRBV6-2/TRBV6-3	TRBJ1-2	-	CASSYRAYGYTF	TGTGCCAGCAGTTACAGGGCCTATGGCTACACCTTC
-	TRBV18	TRBJ1-1	-	CASSPQGTLQNTEAFF	TGTGCCAGCTCACCACAGGGGACCTTGCAGAACACTGAAGCTTTCTTT
-	TRBV5-1	TRBJ2-7	-	CASGLNSYEQYF	TGCGCCAGTGGACTGAACTCCTACGAGCAGTACTTC
TRBD1	TRBV4-2	TRBJ1-1	once	CASSQDLGQAREAFF	TGTGCCAGCAGCCAAGATCTAGGACAGGCGCGTGAAGCTTTCTTT
TRBD2	TRBV2	TRBJ2-7	-	CASSPTAGGRVNEQYF	TGTGCCAGCAGCCCGACGGCGGGAGGGCGAGTGAACGAGCAGTACTTC
-	TRBV19	TRBJ1-6	-	CASTRDNYNSPLHF	TGTGCCAGTACCCGGGACAACTATAATTCACCCCTCCACTTT
-	TRBV5-1	TRBJ2-4	-	CASSLTGFDKNIQYF	TGCGCCAGCAGCTTGACAGGGTTCGACAAAAACATTCAGTACTTC